This is a list of T cell receptor beta chains from one sample in a study of T cell changes during pregnancy in multiple sclerosis. Method: immunoSEQ multiplex PCR; TCRdb's copy keeps in-frame clones and lacks some. The data contain about 40,000 clones, around 90% of them seen just once; the ten biggest clones take up roughly 1.2%. Specimen: peripheral blood, collected before pregnancy. These receptors all stem from a female donor with multiple sclerosis, enrolled in a pregnancy study. Both conserved end residues are part of each CDR3. D genes are given only for firm matches. Size is omitted from some rows. Given values are once, few, many or a class for expanded clones.

J gene: TRBJ2-3
V gene: TRBV11-2
CDR3 length: 16
D gene: .
clone size: .
CDR3 DNA: TGTGCCAGCAGCTTAACTGGTGGAGCCCGCACAGATACGCAGTATTTT
CDR3 protein: CASSLTGGARTDTQYF

J gene: TRBJ1-5
V gene: TRBV19
CDR3 length: 18
D gene: .
clone size: .
CDR3 DNA: TGTGCCAGTAGTATTGACAGCCCCATCCTCTATAGCAATCAGCCCCAGCATTTT
CDR3 protein: CASSIDSPILYSNQPQHF

J gene: TRBJ2-3
V gene: TRBV10-3
CDR3 length: 15
D gene: TRBD2
clone size: .
CDR3 DNA: TGTGCCATCAGTGAGATTGCGGGAGTTTCAGATACGCAGTATTTT
CDR3 protein: CAISEIAGVSDTQYF

J gene: TRBJ2-7
V gene: TRBV7-2
CDR3 length: 16
D gene: TRBD2
clone size: .
CDR3 DNA: TGTGCCAGCAGCCCAGAGGGACTAGCGGGAGCCTACGAGCAGTACTTC
CDR3 protein: CASSPEGLAGAYEQYF

J gene: TRBJ1-5
V gene: TRBV10-2
CDR3 length: 16
D gene: TRBD1
clone size: .
CDR3 DNA: TGCGCCAGCGGGGGGGGGACAGGGGTTACCAATCAGCCCCAGCATTTT
CDR3 protein: CASGGGTGVTNQPQHF

J gene: TRBJ2-5
V gene: TRBV5-1
CDR3 length: 14
D gene: TRBD1
clone size: .
CDR3 DNA: TGCGCCAGCAGTTTTGGACAGGGCCAGGAGACCCAGTACTTC
CDR3 protein: CASSFGQGQETQYF

J gene: TRBJ1-6
V gene: TRBV29-1
CDR3 length: 13
D gene: TRBD1
clone size: .
CDR3 DNA: TGCAGCGCAGGACAGGGGCGGAATTCACCCCTCCACTTT
CDR3 protein: CSAGQGRNSPLHF

J gene: TRBJ1-1
V gene: TRBV4-2
CDR3 length: 13
D gene: .
clone size: .
CDR3 DNA: TGTGCCAGCAGCCGCGGGGATTTGGGTGAAGCTTTCTTT
CDR3 protein: CASSRGDLGEAFF

J gene: TRBJ1-1
V gene: TRBV5-5
CDR3 length: 14
D gene: .
clone size: .
CDR3 DNA: TGTGCCAGCAGGTGGGGGAGAGGGAGGACTGAAGCTTTCTTT
CDR3 protein: CASRWGRGRTEAFF

J gene: TRBJ2-1
V gene: TRBV5-1
CDR3 length: 13
D gene: .
clone size: .
CDR3 DNA: TGCGCCAGCAGCTCACGCCCAGGAAATGAGCAGTTCTTC
CDR3 protein: CASSSRPGNEQFF

J gene: TRBJ2-7
V gene: TRBV19
CDR3 length: 14
D gene: TRBD1
clone size: .
CDR3 DNA: TGTGCCAGTAGTAAATCCGGGACAGCCTACGAGCAGTACTTC
CDR3 protein: CASSKSGTAYEQYF

J gene: TRBJ1-1
V gene: TRBV10-3
CDR3 length: 14
D gene: TRBD1
clone size: .
CDR3 DNA: TGTGCCACGGGGGGAGGGACAGGGGCCACTGAAGCTTTCTTT
CDR3 protein: CATGGGTGATEAFF

J gene: TRBJ1-2
V gene: TRBV27
CDR3 length: 14
D gene: TRBD1
clone size: once
CDR3 DNA: TGTGCCAGCAGTTCTGGGCAGGGGGCGAGTGGCTACACCTTC
CDR3 protein: CASSSGQGASGYTF

J gene: TRBJ1-4
V gene: TRBV7-9
CDR3 length: 13
D gene: .
clone size: .
CDR3 DNA: TGTGCCAGTATGGACAGCACGAATGAAAAACTGTTTTTT
CDR3 protein: CASMDSTNEKLFF

J gene: TRBJ1-2
V gene: TRBV11-2
CDR3 length: 13
D gene: .
clone size: .
CDR3 DNA: TGTGCCAGCAGCTTAGAGACTGACTATGGCTACACCTTC
CDR3 protein: CASSLETDYGYTF

J gene: TRBJ2-4
V gene: TRBV29-1
CDR3 length: 16
D gene: .
clone size: .
CDR3 DNA: TGCAGCGTGGCGGTGACGGGGTTGATCTCCAAAAACATTCAGTACTTC
CDR3 protein: CSVAVTGLISKNIQYF

J gene: TRBJ2-5
V gene: TRBV19
CDR3 length: 15
D gene: TRBD2
clone size: .
CDR3 DNA: TGTGCCAGTAGTACTAGCGGGACGCCGATAGAGACCCAGTACTTC
CDR3 protein: CASSTSGTPIETQYF

J gene: TRBJ2-3
V gene: TRBV12-5
CDR3 length: 15
D gene: TRBD2
clone size: .
CDR3 DNA: TGTGCTAGTGGTTGGGGACTAGCGGGAAGGGAGGGGCAGTATTTT
CDR3 protein: CASGWGLAGREGQYF

J gene: TRBJ1-1
V gene: TRBV6-1
CDR3 length: 14
D gene: .
clone size: .
CDR3 DNA: TGTGCCAGCAGTGAACGGGGGATCCGCTCTGAAGCTTTCTTT
CDR3 protein: CASSERGIRSEAFF

J gene: TRBJ2-1
V gene: TRBV27
CDR3 length: 16
D gene: TRBD1
clone size: once
CDR3 DNA: TGTGCCAGCAGTTTTATAGGGACAGGGGGCAACAATGAGCAGTTCTTC
CDR3 protein: CASSFIGTGGNNEQFF

J gene: TRBJ2-1
V gene: TRBV7-2
CDR3 length: 16
D gene: TRBD2
clone size: .
CDR3 DNA: TGTGCCAGCAGCTTAGGCGCTAGCGGGGCCTACAATGAGCAGTTCTTC
CDR3 protein: CASSLGASGAYNEQFF

J gene: TRBJ2-5
V gene: TRBV6-5
CDR3 length: 13
D gene: .
clone size: once
CDR3 DNA: TGTGCCAGCAAAGTCCGAGGACAAGAGACCCAGTACTTC
CDR3 protein: CASKVRGQETQYF

J gene: TRBJ2-1
V gene: TRBV19
CDR3 length: 14
D gene: .
clone size: .
CDR3 DNA: TGTGCCAGTAGCAGTCTTCGGGAGAAGAATGAGCAGTTCTTC
CDR3 protein: CASSSLREKNEQFF

J gene: TRBJ2-3
V gene: TRBV6-5
CDR3 length: 13
D gene: .
clone size: .
CDR3 DNA: TGTGCCAGCAGTTACTCGAGGAGTGTCGAGCAGTATTTT
CDR3 protein: CASSYSRSVEQYF

J gene: TRBJ2-1
V gene: TRBV5-1
CDR3 length: 15
D gene: TRBD2
clone size: .
CDR3 DNA: TGCGCCAGCAGGGAGGGACTAGCGGGAGGGAGTGAGCAGTTCTTC
CDR3 protein: CASREGLAGGSEQFF

J gene: TRBJ2-7
V gene: TRBV6-5
CDR3 length: 14
D gene: .
clone size: .
CDR3 DNA: TGTGCCAGCAGTTATGGCAGGGGGGCCTACGAGCAGTACTTC
CDR3 protein: CASSYGRGAYEQYF

J gene: TRBJ1-1
V gene: TRBV6-6
CDR3 length: 16
D gene: TRBD1
clone size: .
CDR3 DNA: TGTGCCAGCAGTTACTTCCTGGACAGGCCGAACACTGAAGCTTTCTTT
CDR3 protein: CASSYFLDRPNTEAFF

J gene: TRBJ2-3
V gene: TRBV28
CDR3 length: 17
D gene: TRBD2
clone size: .
CDR3 DNA: TGTGCCCTAAGTTACGCTTCAAGGCGGGAGGGCCACGATACGCAGTATTTT
CDR3 protein: CALSYASRREGHDTQYF

J gene: TRBJ1-1
V gene: TRBV4-2
CDR3 length: 14
D gene: TRBD1
clone size: .
CDR3 DNA: TGTGCCAGCAGGATTTCAGGGGGTCTCACTGAAGCTTTCTTT
CDR3 protein: CASRISGGLTEAFF

J gene: TRBJ1-4
V gene: TRBV6-5
CDR3 length: 15
D gene: .
clone size: .
CDR3 DNA: TGTGCCAGCAGCCCACAGGGAGGGCCTAATGAAAAACTGTTTTTT
CDR3 protein: CASSPQGGPNEKLFF

J gene: TRBJ2-3
V gene: TRBV6-5
CDR3 length: 14
D gene: .
clone size: once
CDR3 DNA: TGTGCCAGCAGTTACTCCCAGGGAATAGATACGCAGTATTTT
CDR3 protein: CASSYSQGIDTQYF

J gene: TRBJ2-7
V gene: TRBV7-9
CDR3 length: 16
D gene: .
clone size: .
CDR3 DNA: TGTGCCAGCAGCTTAGGGGGGGGCAGGGCACCCAACGAGCAGTACTTC
CDR3 protein: CASSLGGGRAPNEQYF

J gene: TRBJ1-1
V gene: TRBV11-2
CDR3 length: 13
D gene: .
clone size: .
CDR3 DNA: TGTGCCAGCAGCTTAACCAGGTCAACTGAAGCTTTCTTT
CDR3 protein: CASSLTRSTEAFF

J gene: TRBJ2-1
V gene: TRBV6-1
CDR3 length: 15
D gene: TRBD2
clone size: .
CDR3 DNA: TGTGCCAGCAACAGACTAGCGGGAGAGGGAAATGAGCAGTTCTTC
CDR3 protein: CASNRLAGEGNEQFF

J gene: TRBJ2-2
V gene: TRBV18
CDR3 length: 14
D gene: .
clone size: .
CDR3 DNA: TGTGCCAGCTCACCGGCCGGGAGCGCCGGGGAGCTGTTTTTT
CDR3 protein: CASSPAGSAGELFF

J gene: TRBJ2-1
V gene: TRBV5-1
CDR3 length: 15
D gene: TRBD1
clone size: .
CDR3 DNA: TGCGCCAGCAGCTGGACAGGGGAGGGACCCAATGAGCAGTTCTTC
CDR3 protein: CASSWTGEGPNEQFF

J gene: TRBJ2-5
V gene: TRBV9
CDR3 length: 14
D gene: .
clone size: .
CDR3 DNA: TGTGCCAGCAGCGTCGGACTAATCCAAGAGACCCAGTACTTC
CDR3 protein: CASSVGLIQETQYF

J gene: TRBJ2-2
V gene: TRBV13
CDR3 length: 16
D gene: .
clone size: .
CDR3 DNA: TGTGCCAGCAGCTTAGGCCGAGGCGGCTACACCGGGGAGCTGTTTTTT
CDR3 protein: CASSLGRGGYTGELFF

J gene: TRBJ1-2
V gene: TRBV7-2
CDR3 length: 14
D gene: TRBD1
clone size: .
CDR3 DNA: TGTGCCAGCAGCTTAGGACAGGGGGGTTATGGCTACACCTTC
CDR3 protein: CASSLGQGGYGYTF

J gene: TRBJ1-2
V gene: TRBV2
CDR3 length: 14
D gene: .
clone size: .
CDR3 DNA: TGTGCCAGCAGTGAAGTTCTGGGGGCGCAGGGCTACACCTTC
CDR3 protein: CASSEVLGAQGYTF

J gene: TRBJ2-7
V gene: TRBV30
CDR3 length: 15
D gene: TRBD1
clone size: .
CDR3 DNA: TGTGCCTGGAGCAAAAGGGGGACAGGGCTATACGAGCAGTACTTC
CDR3 protein: CAWSKRGTGLYEQYF

J gene: TRBJ2-2
V gene: TRBV7-3
CDR3 length: 15
D gene: .
clone size: once
CDR3 DNA: TGTGCCAGCAGCTTATATCAGGGGCCAGGCGGGGAGCTGTTTTTT
CDR3 protein: CASSLYQGPGGELFF

J gene: TRBJ2-7
V gene: TRBV4-2
CDR3 length: 14
D gene: .
clone size: .
CDR3 DNA: TGTGCCAGCAGCCAAAACCCCGAGTCGGGGGAGCAGTACTTC
CDR3 protein: CASSQNPESGEQYF

J gene: TRBJ1-2
V gene: TRBV10-3
CDR3 length: 12
D gene: .
clone size: .
CDR3 DNA: TGTGCCATCAGTGAGGGGGACTATCCCTACACCTTC
CDR3 protein: CAISEGDYPYTF

J gene: TRBJ2-1
V gene: TRBV28
CDR3 length: 15
D gene: TRBD2
clone size: .
CDR3 DNA: TGTGCCAGCAGCCCCCTAGCGGGGCGATACAATGAGCAGTTCTTC
CDR3 protein: CASSPLAGRYNEQFF

J gene: TRBJ2-1
V gene: TRBV5-1
CDR3 length: 15
D gene: TRBD2
clone size: .
CDR3 DNA: TGCGCCAGCAGCCGGGGGACTAGCGGGAGGTATGAGCAGTTCTTC
CDR3 protein: CASSRGTSGRYEQFF

J gene: TRBJ2-7
V gene: TRBV18
CDR3 length: 18
D gene: .
clone size: .
CDR3 DNA: TGTGCCAGCTCACCACGAGGAGCTGGACCGGGGGTGGTCCACGAGCAGTACTTC
CDR3 protein: CASSPRGAGPGVVHEQYF

J gene: TRBJ2-7
V gene: TRBV4-3
CDR3 length: 15
D gene: .
clone size: .
CDR3 DNA: TGCGCCAGCAGCCAAGATATATCGGAGAACTACGAGCAGTACTTC
CDR3 protein: CASSQDISENYEQYF

J gene: TRBJ1-5
V gene: TRBV7-2
CDR3 length: 13
D gene: .
clone size: .
CDR3 DNA: TGTGCCAGCAGCTTCCGCGATAATCAGCCCCAGCATTTT
CDR3 protein: CASSFRDNQPQHF